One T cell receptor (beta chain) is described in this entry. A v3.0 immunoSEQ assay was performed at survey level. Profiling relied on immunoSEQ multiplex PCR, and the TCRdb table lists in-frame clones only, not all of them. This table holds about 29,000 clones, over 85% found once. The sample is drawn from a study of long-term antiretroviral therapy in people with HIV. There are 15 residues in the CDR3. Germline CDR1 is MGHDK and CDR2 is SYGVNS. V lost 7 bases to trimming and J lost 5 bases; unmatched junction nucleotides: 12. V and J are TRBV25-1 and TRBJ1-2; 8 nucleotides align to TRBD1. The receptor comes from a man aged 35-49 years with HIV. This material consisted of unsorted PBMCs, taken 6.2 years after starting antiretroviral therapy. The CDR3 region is CASTPGSGGAYGYTF. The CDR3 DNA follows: TGTGCCAGCACCCCCGGATCAGGGGGCGCGTATGGCTACACCTTC.